These 30 T cell receptor beta chains share one sample of origin, sequenced in a study of blood T cell repertoires in COVID-19. Data came from immunoSEQ multiplex PCR; TCRdb stores just in-frame clones and leaves some out. The sample carries hundreds of thousands of clones, under 90% recorded once. The sequenced material came from PBMCs or T cells enriched from blood (not recorded which). These TCRs come from a man aged 40-50 years who had recovered from COVID-19.

The chain couples TRBV4-2 to TRBJ2-5; TRBD2 agrees at 11 bases. CDR1 and CDR2 from the germline V gene are LGHNA and YNFKEQ. The CDR3 consists of 16 residues. The V and J ends lost 1 base and 3 bases, in that order; junction bases with no gene match: 4. As DNA, the CDR3 is TGTGCCAGCAGCCAAGCTGTGACTAGCGGGAAAGAGACCCAGTACTTC. It translates to CASSQAVTSGKETQYF.

The CDR3, as DNA: TGTGCCACCAGCAGAGATCGTGGGCCTCAGCCCCAGCATTTT. Its protein product is CATSRDRGPQPQHF. The genes are TRBV15 and TRBJ1-5, with no clear D. The V gene's germline CDR1 is LNHNV and CDR2 YYDKDF (reference sequence). Trimming pared 0 bases from V and 6 bases from J, leaving 9 bases between. The CDR3 contains 14 residues.

The CDR3: CASSYPRGRSYGYTF. Here the CDR3 DNA reads TGTGCCAGCAGTTATCCCAGGGGGAGAAGCTATGGCTACACCTTC. The chain uses TRBV6-2 or TRBV6-3 and TRBJ1-2; 7 bases align to TRBD1. This CDR3 region has 15 residues. V gave up 3 bases and J gave up 4 bases; unmatched junction bases: 8. Per the germline V gene, CDR1 is MNHEY and CDR2 is SVGEGT.

This chain uses TRBV4-2 with TRBJ1-5; 7 positions match TRBD1. Per the germline V gene, CDR1 is LGHNA and CDR2 is YNFKEQ. Trimming at V came to 0 bases and at J to 0 bases, leaving 5 bases not matched to a gene. CDR3 length: 17 residues. CDR3 DNA: TGTGCCAGCAGCCAAGATACAGGGGCTTTTAGCAATCAGCCCCAGCATTTT. Its protein is CASSQDTGAFSNQPQHF.

The chain employs TRBV18 and TRBJ2-7; 9 bases align to TRBD2. Trimming at V came to 4 bases and at J to 5 bases, leaving 6 bases not matched to a gene. Germline lookup yields CDR1 KGHSH and CDR2 LQKENI. The CDR3 covers 14 residues. CDR3 DNA sequence: TGTGCCAGCTCACTAGCGGGAGTTCGTCACGAGCAGTACTTC. The encoded protein is CASSLAGVRHEQYF.

The rearrangement links TRBV18 to TRBJ1-5; perhaps TRBD1 as D (5 bases). The V gene lost 6 bases and the J gene lost 4 bases, with 13 bases spanning the gap. Germline assignment: CDR1 KGHSH and CDR2 LQKENI. The CDR3 totals 14 residues. The CDR3 loop is CASSLGEANQPQHF. CDR3 bases: TGTGCCAGCTCCCTAGGGGAGGCGAATCAGCCCCAGCATTTT.

V usage is TRBV7-9 and J usage is TRBJ2-3, with TRBD2 as a possible D gene (7 bases). V was trimmed by 1 base and J by 3 bases, leaving 14 bases between them. The CDR3 length is 16 residues. Germline V gene sequence: CDR1 SEHNR, CDR2 FQNEAQ (reference sequence). Here the CDR3 reads CASSLGRGRGTDTQYF. CDR3 nucleotide sequence: TGTGCCAGCAGCTTAGGACGGGGGAGGGGGACAGATACGCAGTATTTT.

V usage is TRBV6-6 and J usage is TRBJ2-7, with 8 bases identical to TRBD1. CDR3 length: 16 residues. The germline gives CDR1 MNHNY, CDR2 SVGAGI (reference sequence). V shed 5 bases and J 0 bases; nucleotides not matched to a gene: 9. CDR3 residues: CASSRYPDRDSYEQYF. In DNA form, the CDR3 reads TGTGCCAGCAGTCGATACCCGGACAGGGACTCCTACGAGCAGTACTTC.

This chain links TRBV10-3 with TRBJ2-3; 7 nucleotides agree with TRBD1. V lost 3 bases to trimming and J lost 5 bases; unmatched junction nucleotides: 11. The CDR3 has 16 residues. Per the germline V gene, CDR1 is ENHRY and CDR2 is SYGVKD. The CDR3: CAISDPRVQGVDTQYF. In DNA, the CDR3 is TGTGCCATCAGTGACCCAAGGGTTCAGGGGGTAGATACGCAGTATTTT.

The chain combines TRBV6-5 with TRBJ1-1; D unclear. The CDR3 covers 14 residues. Germline CDR1 is MNHEY and CDR2 is SVGAGI. The V and J ends lost 5 bases and 4 bases respectively, with 14 bases between them. The CDR3 nucleotides are TGTGCCAGCAGTCCACGTCTATCCACCACTGAAGCTTTCTTT. This gives the protein CASSPRLSTTEAFF.

The chain joins TRBV24-1 to TRBJ1-5, with unresolved D. This CDR3 spans 16 amino acids. Germline V gene lookup returns CDR1 KGHDR and CDR2 SFDVKD. V was clipped by 7 bases and J by 5 bases, with 20 bases between them. Here the CDR3 reads CATRDVFPVVDQPQHF. The DNA of the CDR3 is TGTGCCACCAGGGATGTATTCCCGGTTGTCGATCAGCCCCAGCATTTT.

The chain links TRBV5-6 to TRBJ2-2, with D possibly being TRBD2 (6 bases). There are 14 residues in the CDR3. Germline lookup yields CDR1 SGHDT and CDR2 YYEEEE. V dropped 0 bases and J dropped 6 bases, with 9 bases sitting between them. CDR3 protein: CASSLGGTSGELFF. CDR3 DNA: TGTGCCAGCAGCTTGGGCGGGACTTCCGGGGAGCTGTTTTTT.

This clone appeared once. The chain links TRBV19 to TRBJ1-4; tentatively, D is TRBD1 (5 bases). Germline CDR1 and CDR2: LNHDA and SQIVND (reference sequence). V shed 3 bases and J shed 0 bases, with 14 bases lying between them. The CDR3 spans 17 residues. The CDR3 spells CASSISVGPATNEKLFF. The CDR3 DNA follows: TGTGCCAGTAGTATCTCGGTGGGGCCCGCAACTAATGAAAAACTGTTTTTT.

This chain joins TRBV2 and TRBJ2-3; D unresolved. The CDR3 contains 11 residues. The germline gives CDR1 SNHLY, CDR2 FYNNEI. Trimming took off 8 bases at V and 1 base at J, with 4 bases between the two ends. CDR3 sequence (DNA): TGTGCCAGCCGCGGCACAGATACGCAGTATTTT. Its translation is CASRGTDTQYF.

V and J are TRBV5-1 and TRBJ1-1, with TRBD1 identical over 7 bases. J lost 7 bases, V lost 6 bases, and 12 bases had no gene match. CDR3 length: 14 amino acids. Germline V gene lookup returns CDR1 SGHRS and CDR2 YFSETQ. The CDR3 DNA reads as TGCGCCAGCAACGACGCTCAAGGGGGCGATGAAGCTTTCTTT. Protein sequence: CASNDAQGGDEAFF. The full variable domain, its missing parts supplied by reference TRBV5-1 and TRBJ1-1, is KAGVTQTPRYLIKTRGQQVTLSCSPISGHRSVSWYQQTPGQGLQFLFEYFSETQRNKGNFPGRFSGRQFSNSRSEMNVSTLELGDSALYLCASNDAQGGDEAFFGQGTRLTVV.

The chain recombines TRBV3-1 (or the pseudogene TRBV3-2) with TRBJ1-2; D ambiguous. V dropped 0 bases and J dropped 8 bases, with 10 bases sitting between them. CDR3 size: 13 residues. Germline V gene data show CDR1 as LGHDT and CDR2 as YNNKEL (reference sequence). In DNA, the CDR3 is TGTGCCAGCAGCCAAGATACAGCCGACGGCTACACCTTC. This translates into CASSQDTADGYTF.

The chain links TRBV6-5 to TRBJ1-1, with 8 bases aligning to TRBD1. V gave up 10 bases and J gave up 5 bases; unmatched junction bases: 9. The germline gives CDR1 MNHEY, CDR2 SVGAGI. The CDR3 is 13 residues long. The CDR3 here is CAITGGEATEAFF. CDR3 DNA: TGTGCCATCACAGGGGGGGAAGCGACTGAAGCTTTCTTT.

V and J are TRBV30 and TRBJ1-1; 10 bases are shared with TRBD1. The V gene end was trimmed by 5 bases and the J gene end by 5 bases; junction bases not matched to a gene: 5. Germline CDR1 GTSNPN, CDR2 SVGIG (reference sequence). The length of the CDR3 is 13 residues. The CDR3 reads CAWDRGLGTEAFF. Here the CDR3 DNA reads TGTGCCTGGGACAGGGGGCTAGGGACTGAAGCTTTCTTT.

V gene TRBV6-5 combines with J gene TRBJ1-2; a weak D match, TRBD1 (6 bases). CDR3 length: 13 residues. Germline values: CDR1 MNHEY, CDR2 SVGAGI. V shed 4 bases and J shed 2 bases, with 8 bases lying between them. CDR3 DNA: TGTGCCAGCAGTTCGGACAGCAACTATGGCTACACCTTC. Its protein is CASSSDSNYGYTF.

The J gene is TRBJ2-2, the V gene TRBV27; 10 bases align to TRBD1. CDR3 length equals 17 residues. Germline V gives CDR1 MNHEY, CDR2 SMNVEV (reference sequence). The V gene end was trimmed by 5 bases and the J gene end by 0 bases; junction bases not matched to a gene: 6. CDR3 protein: CASSPGTGATNTGELFF. For the CDR3, the DNA is TGTGCCAGCAGTCCCGGGACAGGGGCCACGAACACCGGGGAGCTGTTTTTT.

In DNA, the CDR3 is TGCGCCAGCAGCGTACAGGGCCATGAGCAGTTCTTC. It codes for CASSVQGHEQFF. This chain joins TRBV5-1 and TRBJ2-1; the D gene is possibly TRBD1 (6 bases). Trimming removed 4 bases from V and 8 bases from J, with 10 bases in between. CDR3 length: 12 residues. CDR1 SGHRS and CDR2 YFSETQ come from the germline V gene.

This chain links TRBV5-1 with TRBJ2-1; 9 nucleotides line up with TRBD2. The CDR3 covers 18 residues. J was trimmed by 2 bases and V by 0 bases; bases with no gene match: 9. Germline assignment: CDR1 SGHRS and CDR2 YFSETQ. CDR3 in amino acids: CASSLALGLAGPYNEQFF. Written as DNA, the CDR3 is TGCGCCAGCAGCTTGGCGCTAGGGCTAGCGGGACCCTACAATGAGCAGTTCTTC.

The chain links TRBV5-1 to TRBJ1-1; 7 bases align to TRBD1. V was clipped by 0 bases and J by 4 bases; unmatched bases: 3. There are 14 residues in the CDR3. CDR1 is SGHRS and CDR2 is YFSETQ in the germline V gene. The CDR3 here is CASSLEGAGTEAFF. The CDR3 DNA sequence: TGCGCCAGCAGCTTGGAGGGGGCCGGCACTGAAGCTTTCTTT.

The rearrangement joins TRBV20-1 to TRBJ1-2; 8 nucleotides align to TRBD1. Unmatched junction bases numbered 10, after V lost 3 bases and J lost 4 bases. Germline CDR1 is DFQATT and CDR2 is SNEGSKA (reference sequence). The CDR3 sequence is 15 residues long. The CDR3 sequence: CSASKVSGGAYGYTF. The CDR3 DNA is TGCAGTGCTAGTAAAGTGTCAGGGGGCGCCTATGGCTACACCTTC.

The rearrangement joins TRBV7-9 to TRBJ2-5; a weak D match, TRBD2 (6 bases). The CDR3 has 16 residues. Germline values: CDR1 SEHNR, CDR2 FQNEAQ (reference sequence). The V and J ends lost 3 bases and 3 bases respectively, with 17 bases between them. CDR3 protein: CASSFPRDWEEETQYF. CDR3 nucleotide sequence: TGTGCCAGCAGCTTTCCCCGGGACTGGGAAGAAGAGACCCAGTACTTC.

The rearrangement links TRBV27 to TRBJ1-1; D gene uncertain. Deletions cut 7 bases from V and 1 base from J, with 10 bases between. Germline CDR1 and CDR2: MNHEY and SMNVEV (reference sequence). This CDR3 has 13 residues. CDR3 protein: CASTTSPNTEAFF. The CDR3 DNA follows: TGTGCCAGCACGACTTCGCCGAACACTGAAGCTTTCTTT.

The rearrangement uses TRBV28 and TRBJ1-1; D is possibly TRBD1 (6 bases). Germline CDR1 is MDHEN and CDR2 is SYDVKM. This CDR3 is built from 14 residues. Trimming left V 8 bases short and J 0 bases short, with 13 bases between. In DNA, the CDR3 is TGTGCCAGCGGAGGACAGCCTATGAACACTGAAGCTTTCTTT. Protein sequence: CASGGQPMNTEAFF.

The chain employs TRBV4-1 and TRBJ1-2, with 7 bases lining up with TRBD1. Losses at the gene ends were 5 bases for V and 4 bases for J; bases not matched to a gene: 10. The CDR3 sequence is 15 residues long. Germline values: CDR1 MGHRA, CDR2 YSYEKL. The CDR3 region has the DNA TGCGCCAGCAGCAACCGGGACAGTGAAGTCTATGGCTACACCTTC. Amino acid sequence: CASSNRDSEVYGYTF.

The V gene is TRBV2, the J gene TRBJ1-2, with D uncertain. This CDR3 has 12 residues. Germline CDR1 is SNHLY and CDR2 is FYNNEI. The V and J ends lost 4 bases and 4 bases respectively, with 7 bases between them. CDR3 coding DNA: TGTGCCAGCAGTGGATCCGGCTATGGCTACACCTTC. This translates into CASSGSGYGYTF.

This chain joins TRBV5-4 and TRBJ1-1, with D possibly being TRBD1 (6 bases). Germline lookup yields CDR1 SGHNT and CDR2 YYREEE (reference sequence). V gave up 4 bases and J gave up 2 bases, with 15 bases separating them. CDR3 size: 15 residues. CDR3 loop: CASSDPVQGNTEAFF. In nucleotides, the CDR3 is TGTGCCAGCAGCGATCCGGTACAGGGTAACACTGAAGCTTTCTTT.